Listed here is a single T cell receptor (beta chain). The CDR3 is 13 residues long. CDR1 and CDR2 (germline): SGHRS, YFSETQ. Trimming cost V 3 bases and J 8 bases; bases outside gene matches: 1. The data derive from a study of blood T cell repertoires in COVID-19. Turning to the study itself: T cells, B-cell-depleted T cells, or PBMCs provided the cDNA or gDNA that served as material.

The method was immunoSEQ multiplex PCR; TCRdb's version includes in-frame clones alone and lacks a portion of them. The sample contains around 140,000 clones, 84% of which appear only once. This TCR was recovered from a man between 60 and 75 years old with active or convalescent COVID-19. The chain recombines TRBV5-1 with TRBJ1-6; 8 nucleotides align to TRBD1. Input material: peripheral blood. CDR3 sequence (DNA): TGCGCCAGCAGCTCGACAGGGGATTCACCCCTCCACTTT. Its translation: CASSSTGDSPLHF. Full variable domain (rest looked up from reference TRBV5-1 and TRBJ1-6): KAGVTQTPRYLIKTRGQQVTLSCSPISGHRSVSWYQQTPGQGLQFLFEYFSETQRNKGNFPGRFSGRQFSNSRSEMNVSTLELGDSALYLCASSSTGDSPLHFGNGTRLTVT.